The 20 T cell receptor beta chains below were found in one sample sequenced in a study of blood T cell repertoires in COVID-19. The data were produced by immunoSEQ multiplex PCR, yet TCRdb's version contains in-frame clones alone and is incomplete. The table lists approximately 240,000 clones, about 90% of them singletons. Source material: PBMCs or T cells enriched from blood (not recorded which). These receptors all stem from a woman aged 18 to 35 who had recovered from COVID-19.

The chain combines TRBV7-9 with TRBJ2-5; the match to TRBD1 covers 7 bases. J lost 2 bases, V lost 5 bases, and 8 bases had no gene match. CDR3 length equals 15 residues. Germline V gives CDR1 SEHNR, CDR2 FQNEAQ (reference sequence). The DNA of the CDR3 is TGTGCCAGCAGCGCCAGGGACAGTTTACAAGAGACCCAGTACTTC. This translates into CASSARDSLQETQYF.

The chain links TRBV27 to TRBJ1-5; tentative D call: TRBD1 (6 bases). Germline V lookup: CDR1 MNHEY, CDR2 SMNVEV (reference sequence). V was trimmed by 1 base and J by 2 bases, leaving 9 bases between them. This CDR3 comprises 15 residues. The CDR3 DNA follows: TGTGCCAGCAGTTTATGGGGGCTTGGCAATCAGCCCCAGCATTTT. Translating it yields CASSLWGLGNQPQHF.

The chain combines TRBV4-2 with TRBJ1-2, with 7 bases aligning to TRBD1. V was pared by 1 base and J by 7 bases, with 9 bases of the junction left unmatched. Germline V gene lookup returns CDR1 LGHNA and CDR2 YNFKEQ. CDR3 size: 15 residues. The CDR3 is CASSQGSEGAGGYTF. CDR3 nucleotides: TGTGCCAGCAGCCAAGGTTCTGAGGGGGCAGGTGGCTACACCTTC.

The V and J genes are TRBV5-1 and TRBJ2-2; tentatively, D is TRBD1 (5 bases). Trimming stripped 1 base from V and 0 bases from J, with 10 bases between. CDR1 is SGHRS and CDR2 is YFSETQ in the germline V gene. The CDR3 is 16 residues long. CDR3 sequence reads: CASSLSETANTGELFF. CDR3 nucleotide sequence: TGCGCCAGCAGCTTGTCGGAGACAGCGAACACCGGGGAGCTGTTTTTT. Looking up the rest from reference TRBV5-1 and TRBJ2-2 gives the full variable domain: KAGVTQTPRYLIKTRGQQVTLSCSPISGHRSVSWYQQTPGQGLQFLFEYFSETQRNKGNFPGRFSGRQFSNSRSEMNVSTLELGDSALYLCASSLSETANTGELFFGEGSRLTVL.

The sample holds a few counts of this clone. V is TRBV11-2 and J is TRBJ1-1; D is unclear. V was clipped by 5 bases and J by 0 bases, with 10 bases between them. Germline CDR1 reads SGHAT; CDR2 reads FQNNGV. This CDR3 is built from 14 residues. For the CDR3, the DNA is TGTGCCAGCAGCCCACAACATTTGAACACTGAAGCTTTCTTT. Its protein product is CASSPQHLNTEAFF.

The chain recombines TRBV20-1 with TRBJ1-4, with TRBD1 matching 7 bases. This CDR3 spans 11 amino acids. CDR1 DFQATT and CDR2 SNEGSKA come from the germline V gene (reference sequence). In nucleotides, the CDR3 is TGCAGCCTGCCACAGGGGGAAAAACTGTTTTTT. As protein: CSLPQGEKLFF.

This chain joins TRBV5-1 and TRBJ1-4, with a tentative D call TRBD1 (6 bases). Per the germline V gene, CDR1 is SGHRS and CDR2 is YFSETQ. V lost 5 bases and J lost 3, with 17 bases in between. This CDR3 is built from 16 residues. The CDR3 protein is CASRQTGGTANEKLFF. The CDR3, as DNA: TGCGCCAGCAGACAAACGGGGGGCACGGCTAATGAAAAACTGTTTTTT.

The rearrangement links TRBV19 to TRBJ1-1, with D maybe TRBD1 (5 bases). V lost 1 base to trimming and J lost 2 bases, with 8 bases between them. The CDR3 runs to 14 residues. Germline V gene lookup returns CDR1 LNHDA and CDR2 SQIVND (reference sequence). In DNA, the CDR3 is TGTGCCAGTAGTATAGCACAGGTTAACACTGAAGCTTTCTTT. Translation: CASSIAQVNTEAFF.

This clone occurred a few times. This chain uses TRBV24-1 with TRBJ1-2, with D maybe TRBD1 (5 bases). From germline, CDR1 is KGHDR and CDR2 SFDVKD. The CDR3 runs 15 residues. Trimming took off 6 bases at V and 6 bases at J, with 19 bases between the two ends. CDR3 nucleotides: TGTGCCACCAGTTTAAGCAGGGCTGAATCGGATGGCTACACCTTC. Protein sequence: CATSLSRAESDGYTF.

This chain's CDR3 is CASSQEGGTRAEGYTF. In DNA, the CDR3 is TGCGCCAGCAGCCAAGAGGGGGGGACCCGGGCGGAGGGCTACACCTTC. The chain carries TRBV4-3 and TRBJ1-2; D is perhaps TRBD1 (5 bases). Germline V CDR1 and CDR2: LGHNA, YSLEER. The CDR3 is 16 residues long. Trimming left V 0 bases short and J 8 bases short, with 19 bases between.

Concerning this clone: Different DNA sequences within this sample yield the same CDR3. The chain employs TRBV5-1 and TRBJ1-4; no reliable D call. This CDR3 contains 13 residues. Trimming cost V 2 bases and J 5 bases, with 7 bases left between them. Germline lookup yields CDR1 SGHRS and CDR2 YFSETQ. This CDR3 reads CASSFGGNEKLFF. CDR3 DNA sequence: TGCGCCAGCAGCTTCGGCGGGAATGAAAAACTGTTTTTT.

This clone showed up just a few times. The CDR3 region has the DNA TGTGCCAGCAGCTTCGGGGACAGGGGCGGCTACACCTTC. Its protein is CASSFGDRGGYTF. This sequence joins TRBV7-3 and TRBJ1-2; 10 nucleotides line up with TRBD1. The CDR3 extends over 13 amino acids. Germline CDR1 reads SGHTA; CDR2 reads FQGTGA. V was pared by 3 bases and J by 8 bases, with 3 bases of the junction left unmatched.

For the CDR3, the DNA is TGTGCCAGCAGCGCGGGACAGGGAGGTTCTGGGGAGACCCAGTACTTC. Translating it yields CASSAGQGGSGETQYF. This sequence joins TRBV27 and TRBJ2-5; 9 bases line up with TRBD1. J was trimmed by 5 bases and V by 6 bases; bases with no gene match: 13. Germline CDR1 MNHEY, CDR2 SMNVEV (reference sequence). This CDR3 is built from 16 residues.

The chain has TRBV21-1 and TRBJ1-5; the table's D call, TRBD1, has no DNA check behind it. TRBV21-1 is a recognized pseudogene. The CDR3 runs to 18 residues. CDR3 coding DNA: TGTGCCAGCAGCACCGGAGGACAGGGAACCCTTAGCAATCAGCCCCAGCATTTT. Translating gives CASSTGGQGTLSNQPQHF.

Note on this clone: The junction does not match germline at one end; this may be a read error. The rearrangement uses TRBV5-6 and TRBJ2-1, with 10 nucleotides matching TRBD1. CDR3 length equals 15 residues. The germline V gene has CDR1 SGHDT and CDR2 YYEEEE. CDR3 nucleotides: TGTGCCAGCAGGTTGGGACAGGGGATCTACAATGAGCAGTTCTTC. Its translation: CASRLGQGIYNEQFF. Based on the CDR3 plus reference TRBV5-6 and TRBJ2-1, the full variable domain is DAGVTQSPTHLIKTRGQQVTLRCSPKSGHDTVSWYQQALGQGPQFIFQYYEEEERQRGNFPDRFSGHQFPNYSSELNVNALLLGDSALYLCASRLGQGIYNEQFFGPGTRLTVL.

This clone was detected only once. In DNA form, the CDR3 reads TGCGCCAGCACTGACTTGTTTACTAGGCGGACCGGGGAGCTGTTTTTT. It specifies CASTDLFTRRTGELFF. The gene calls are TRBV10-2 and TRBJ2-2; a weak D match, TRBD2 (5 bases). Germline V CDR1 and CDR2: WSHSY, SAAADI. The CDR3 length is 16 residues. V was clipped by 7 bases and J by 5 bases, with 20 bases between them.

The V and J genes are TRBV7-9 and TRBJ1-2, with TRBD1 matching 9 bases. Germline CDR1 is SEHNR and CDR2 is FQNEAQ (reference sequence). V lost 5 bases to trimming and J lost 8 bases; unmatched junction nucleotides: 6. The CDR3 is 13 amino acids. The CDR3 sequence is CASSPGTGKGYTF. The CDR3 DNA is TGTGCCAGCAGCCCGGGGACAGGGAAAGGCTACACCTTC.

The rearrangement joins TRBV4-1 to TRBJ1-2; TRBD1 aligns across 8 bases. This CDR3 comprises 14 residues. Looked up from germline, CDR1 is MGHRA and CDR2 is YSYEKL. V shed 2 bases, J shed 4 bases, and the junction held 3 bases outside the gene matches. The CDR3 DNA follows: TGCGCCAGCAGCCAACCTACAGGGGGCTATGGCTACACCTTC. This translates into CASSQPTGGYGYTF.

V is TRBV11-2 and J is TRBJ2-5, with a weak D call TRBD1 (6 bases). Looked up from germline, CDR1 is SGHAT and CDR2 is FQNNGV. The CDR3 sequence is 13 residues long. V was shortened by 3 bases and J by 4 bases, with 9 bases between the two germline ends. The CDR3 DNA is TGTGCCAGCAGCTTTGGGGGCGCAGAGACCCAGTACTTC. It codes for CASSFGGAETQYF.

This chain uses TRBV7-9 with TRBJ2-1; 8 bases are shared with TRBD2. The trim removed 1 base at V and 6 bases at J, leaving 8 bases unmatched. This CDR3 comprises 16 residues. Germline V gene lookup returns CDR1 SEHNR and CDR2 FQNEAQ (reference sequence). The CDR3 nucleotides read TGTGCCAGCAGCTTAGGGGGCGGGAGGTCCATCAATGAGCAGTTCTTC. This codes for CASSLGGGRSINEQFF.